This TCR beta chain was recorded in a study of blood T cell repertoires in COVID-19. Study-wide context: COVID-19 samples, acute and convalescent, were from the United States, Italy and Spain. From T cells, B-cell-depleted T cells, or PBMCs came the material, which was cDNA or gDNA.

The authors' processing: Amplification from reference gene primers served as the basis for estimated nucleated cell counts. Generated by immunoSEQ multiplex PCR, the TCRdb table keeps only in-frame clones and is missing some. That table is the source of V, J and clone size, and D and trimming were worked out from the DNA. The sample records under 150,000 clones, about three quarters being singletons. Trimming at V came to 7 bases and at J to 7 bases, leaving 10 bases not matched to a gene. The CDR3 has 14 residues. In germline, CDR1 is KGHDR, CDR2 SFDVKD. The source is a woman aged 50 to 60 with active or convalescent COVID-19. The sample taken for sequencing was peripheral blood. The rearrangement uses TRBV24-1 and TRBJ2-5; 8 nucleotides match TRBD1. CDR3 nucleotides: TGTGCCACCAGCGCGGACAGGGAATCGGTGACCCAGTACTTC. It yields the protein CATSADRESVTQYF.